Listed below are T cell receptor beta chains from one sample, sequenced in a study of vaccination effects on CD4 cells after COVID-19. Some clones are missing from TCRdb's copy, which holds only in-frame ones; the method was immunoSEQ multiplex PCR. This table holds 57,000 or so clones, around 73% found once. These receptors are not linked to any known antigen. Material: CD4+ T cells from PBMCs cultured with HCoV-229E spike peptides, obtained after COVID-19 vaccination. These receptor sequences come from a human donor who received a COVID-19 vaccine. The CDR3 runs from the conserved cysteine through the conserved F or W. D genes are given only for firm matches. The size of a clone is reported for some rows only, either as once, few or many, or as a class for expanded clones.

.,few,TRBJ1-1,TRBV28,TGTGCCAGCAGTTTATTACAAACCGGGACTGAAGCTTTCTTT,CASSLLQTGTEAFF
.,.,TRBJ2-2,TRBV9,TGTGCCAGCAGCGTAGGGGGACAGAACACCGGGGAGCTGTTTTTT,CASSVGGQNTGELFF
TRBD2,few,TRBJ2-2,TRBV2,TGTGCCAGCGGGAGACTAGCGGGGGGGTCCGGGGAGCTGTTTTTT,CASGRLAGGSGELFF
TRBD2,.,TRBJ2-5,TRBV5-1,TGCGCCAGCAGTTTAAATCCGCTGGGGGGGTCGACGGAGACCCAGTACTTC,CASSLNPLGGSTETQYF
.,.,TRBJ2-1,TRBV18,TGTGCCAGCTCAATAAGACAGGACTACAATGAGCAGTTCTTC,CASSIRQDYNEQFF
TRBD1,.,TRBJ1-4,TRBV6-1,TGTGCCAGCAGTGGCCGACAGGGAAGGAGGGCAACTAATGAAAAACTGTTTTTT,CASSGRQGRRATNEKLFF
.,.,TRBJ2-2,TRBV5-1,TGCGCCAGCAGCCTCCGGACGAACACCGGGGAGCTGTTTTTT,CASSLRTNTGELFF
.,.,TRBJ1-2,TRBV19,TGTGCCAGTAGTTGGACAGCTAACTATGGCTACACCTTC,CASSWTANYGYTF
TRBD1,.,TRBJ2-3,TRBV10-3,TGTGCCATCACCTACGGGACAGCCGACACAGATACGCAGTATTTT,CAITYGTADTDTQYF
.,few,TRBJ2-1,TRBV7-9,TGTGCCAGCAGCCAAGGTGCCGGAGCAGATCAGGAGTTCTTC,CASSQGAGADQEFF
.,.,TRBJ2-3,TRBV7-6,TGTGCCAGCAGCCCTGGGGTGGGTTATAGCACAGATACGCAGTATTTT,CASSPGVGYSTDTQYF
.,.,TRBJ1-2,TRBV5-4,TGTGCCAGCAGCTTATACACCGAATTCTATGGCTACACCTTC,CASSLYTEFYGYTF
.,.,TRBJ1-3,TRBV4-1,TGCGCCAGCAGCCAAGATAGAGGCGGTTTTTCTGGAAACACCATATATTTT,CASSQDRGGFSGNTIYF
.,.,TRBJ2-3,TRBV5-8,TGTGCCAGCCCTTCTGTCGGCAGAATCACAGATACGCAGTATTTT,CASPSVGRITDTQYF
TRBD2,.,TRBJ2-4,TRBV14,TGTGCCAGCAGCCCACCGGGAAAGCGGGGGGGCCGTCAGTACTTC,CASSPPGKRGGRQYF
.,few,TRBJ1-6,TRBV5-5,TGTGCCAGCAGCTTCACTCCAACAGGGTCCGATTCACCCCTCCACTTT,CASSFTPTGSDSPLHF
.,.,TRBJ2-5,TRBV27,TGTGCCAGCAGTTTATACACAAAAGAGACCCAGTACTTC,CASSLYTKETQYF
TRBD1,.,TRBJ2-2,TRBV7-2,TGTGCCAGCAGCCGGACAGGGGGGACCGGGGAGCTGTTTTTT,CASSRTGGTGELFF
.,.,TRBJ1-6,TRBV4-3,TGCGCCAGCAGCCAAGAGTTACAGGATAATTCACCCCTCCACTTT,CASSQELQDNSPLHF
TRBD1,.,TRBJ1-5,TRBV28,TGTGCCAGCAGAACCAGGGGGCGGCATTATCAGCCCCAGCATTTT,CASRTRGRHYQPQHF